A single sample gave rise to the 10 T cell receptor beta chains below, sequenced in a study of T cell clonotyping in hematopoietic cell transplantation. Only in-frame clones appear in the TCRdb table, and some are missing; sequencing was by immunoSEQ multiplex PCR. Of about 15,000 clones in the sample, nearly 95% were seen once. Sequencing was performed on PBMCs, taken 30 days after allogeneic stem cell transplant. These receptors were taken from a male patient aged 60-70 years who had an allogeneic stem cell transplant from an unrelated donor, so the T cells may come from the graft donor. Some clones in this sample may be carry-over from other donors' samples.

V and J are TRBV6-5 and TRBJ2-3; 9 nucleotides line up with TRBD2. Germline assignment: CDR1 MNHEY and CDR2 SVGAGI. V lost 2 bases, J lost 3 bases, and 0 bases stayed unmatched. This CDR3 has 14 residues. CDR3 coding DNA: TGTGCCAGCAGTTACGGACTAGCGACAGATACGCAGTATTTT. Amino acid sequence: CASSYGLATDTQYF.

In its sample, this clone was seen once. The chain links TRBV7-2 to TRBJ1-1; D is undetermined. The germline gives CDR1 SGHTA, CDR2 FQGNSA. V lost 5 bases to trimming and J lost 7 bases, with 23 bases between them. CDR3 length: 16 amino acids. CDR3 DNA: TGTGCCAGCAGCCTCCAAGCCCCCTACTTCGGTGGTGAAGCTTTCTTT. It translates to CASSLQAPYFGGEAFF.

The chain joins TRBV6-1 to TRBJ1-3; possible D gene TRBD1, 6 bases. Germline-derived CDR1 and CDR2 are MNHNS and SASEGT. The CDR3 contains 16 residues. Trimming took 3 bases from V and 0 from J, leaving 12 bases between them. CDR3 sequence: CASSDQGQVSGNTIYF. DNA of the CDR3: TGTGCCAGCAGTGACCAGGGACAAGTCTCTGGAAACACCATATATTTT.

J is TRBJ1-2 and V is TRBV4-3; a weak D match, TRBD1 (5 bases). The CDR3 consists of 16 residues. From germline, CDR1 is LGHNA and CDR2 YSLEER. V shed 6 bases and J shed 4 bases, with 21 bases lying between them. The CDR3 is CASRKTLGGESYGYTF. The CDR3 DNA sequence: TGCGCCAGCAGAAAAACTCTCGGGGGAGAGAGCTATGGCTACACCTTC.

This clone was counted a single time. The chain uses TRBV6-5 and TRBJ1-5; no clear D gene. The CDR3 is 15 amino acids. Trimming took off 7 bases at V and 1 base at J, with 14 bases between the two ends. Germline V gives CDR1 MNHEY, CDR2 SVGAGI. The CDR3 loop is CASKSGTVSNQPQHF. CDR3 nucleotide sequence: TGTGCCAGCAAATCGGGTACGGTAAGCAATCAGCCCCAGCATTTT.

The chain combines TRBV21-1 with TRBJ1-5; TRBD1, the table's D call, lacks a check against the DNA. TRBV21-1 is a listed pseudogene. There are 20 residues in the CDR3. The CDR3 protein is CASSILGSDRTYSGNQPQHF. In DNA form, the CDR3 reads TGTGCCAGCAGCATCCTGGGTTCGGACAGAACCTATTCCGGCAATCAGCCCCAGCATTTT.

The J gene is TRBJ1-5, the V gene TRBV7-8, with D possibly matching TRBD1 (6 bases). Germline V CDR1 and CDR2: SGHVS, FQNEAQ. The CDR3 has 14 amino acids. V was trimmed by 8 bases and J by 9 bases, leaving 20 bases between them. In nucleotides, the CDR3 is TGTGCCAGCGGTTTGAGGCAGGGGCAGGGGCCCCAGCATTTT. This codes for CASGLRQGQGPQHF.

J is TRBJ1-2 and V is TRBV7-2, with D unclear. Germline V CDR1 and CDR2: SGHTA, FQGNSA. This CDR3 comprises 14 residues. With 1 base removed from V and 4 bases from J, the gap between germline ends came to 10 bases. The CDR3 is CASSLGARLYGYTF. As DNA, the CDR3 is TGTGCCAGCAGCTTAGGTGCCCGGCTCTATGGCTACACCTTC. Using reference TRBV7-2 and TRBJ1-2 for the parts outside the CDR3, the full variable domain is GAGVSQSPSNKVTEKGKDVELRCDPISGHTALYWYRQSLGQGLEFLIYFQGNSAPDKSGLPSDRFSAERTGGSVSTLTIQRTQQEDSAVYLCASSLGARLYGYTFGSGTRLTVV.

The chain joins TRBV4-3 to TRBJ1-1, with D unresolved. V was pared by 1 base and J by 3 bases, with 9 bases between. The CDR3 has 14 amino acids. Germline V gene data show CDR1 as LGHNA and CDR2 as YSLEER. The CDR3 sequence: CASSQAQWHTEAFF. CDR3 sequence (DNA): TGCGCCAGCAGCCAAGCCCAGTGGCACACTGAAGCTTTCTTT.

The genes are TRBV9 and TRBJ2-6; 9 positions agree with TRBD1. Losses at the gene ends were 3 bases for V and 2 bases for J; bases not matched to a gene: 9. Germline lookup yields CDR1 SGDLS and CDR2 YYNGEE. This CDR3 is 18 amino acids long. The CDR3 DNA is TGTGCCAGCAGCGACCGGGACAGGGATTGGGCTGGGGCCAACGTCCTGACTTTC. This translates into CASSDRDRDWAGANVLTF.